The 29 T cell receptor beta chains reported below all come from one sample, sequenced in a study of blood T cell repertoires in COVID-19. Produced via immunoSEQ multiplex PCR; TCRdb's table is partial and in-frame only. Of about 230,000 clones listed, around 83% are singletons. Source material: peripheral blood. The receptors derive from a man aged 35 to 55 with acute or convalescent COVID-19.

The V gene is TRBV6-6, the J gene TRBJ1-2, with 8 bases matching TRBD1. Germline V gene sequence: CDR1 MNHNY, CDR2 SVGAGI (reference sequence). This CDR3 spans 12 amino acids. Trimming removed 4 bases from V and 8 bases from J; junction bases left unmatched: 3. As DNA, the CDR3 is TGTGCCAGCAGTTCGACAGGGGTCGGCTACACCTTC. Protein product: CASSSTGVGYTF.

The chain links TRBV15 to TRBJ2-1, with D possibly TRBD2 on 6 matching bases. From germline, CDR1 is LNHNV and CDR2 YYDKDF (reference sequence). Trimming stripped 0 bases from V and 4 bases from J, with 10 bases between. The CDR3 is 15 amino acids. Here the CDR3 reads CATSRDRGGYNEQFF. The CDR3 coding sequence is TGTGCCACCAGCAGAGATCGAGGAGGGTACAATGAGCAGTTCTTC.

V gene TRBV10-3 combines with J gene TRBJ1-2, with a weak D call TRBD1 (5 bases). Trimming removed 5 bases from V and 4 bases from J, with 11 bases in between. Germline loops: CDR1 ENHRY, CDR2 SYGVKD. The CDR3 has 13 amino acids. In DNA form, the CDR3 reads TGTGCCATCAGTCCAGGGTCCTTCTATGGCTACACCTTC. Amino acid sequence: CAISPGSFYGYTF.

The chain joins TRBV5-4 to TRBJ1-2; D perhaps matches TRBD1 (5 bases). This CDR3 region has 16 residues. Trimming took off 1 base at V and 2 bases at J, with 15 bases between the two ends. CDR1 is SGHNT and CDR2 is YYREEE in the germline V gene (reference sequence). The CDR3: CASSLFRQQENYGYTF. CDR3 nucleotides: TGTGCCAGCAGCTTGTTTCGACAACAGGAGAACTATGGCTACACCTTC.

J is TRBJ1-2 and V is TRBV15, with a weak D call TRBD1 (6 bases). The CDR3 has 16 amino acids. The V gene lost 5 bases and the J gene lost 6 bases, with 22 bases spanning the gap. CDR1 is LNHNV and CDR2 is YYDKDF in the germline V gene (reference sequence). The DNA of the CDR3 is TGTGCCACCAGCTCTTCGAACAGAGGGGGATTCGATGGCTACACCTTC. This codes for CATSSSNRGGFDGYTF.

The rearrangement links TRBV20-1 to TRBJ2-7, with a tentative D call TRBD2 (6 bases). The CDR3 has 10 amino acids. V lost 6 bases to trimming and J lost 9 bases, with 12 bases between them. Germline V gene lookup returns CDR1 DFQATT and CDR2 SNEGSKA (reference sequence). This chain's CDR3 is CSAGDSTQYF. The CDR3 DNA reads TGCAGTGCAGGGGACTCGACGCAGTACTTC.

The J gene is TRBJ1-5, the V gene TRBV11-2; D gene ambiguous. Germline CDR1 reads SGHAT; CDR2 reads FQNNGV. Trimming took 1 base from V and 10 from J, leaving 14 bases between them. The CDR3 is made up of 14 amino acids. In nucleotides, the CDR3 is TGTGCCAGCAGCTTAGGTACAGAGATCAGCCCCCAGCATTTT. This translates into CASSLGTEISPQHF.

The chain is built from TRBV5-4 and TRBJ2-5, with no clear D. Deletions cut 0 bases from V and 1 base from J, with 4 bases between. The CDR3 spans 13 residues. The germline gives CDR1 SGHNT, CDR2 YYREEE (reference sequence). The DNA of the CDR3 is TGTGCCAGCAGCTTGGGTAGCCAAGAGACCCAGTACTTC. Amino acid sequence: CASSLGSQETQYF.

The chain uses TRBV9 and TRBJ2-3; 7 positions agree with TRBD2. CDR3 length: 14 amino acids. Germline V gives CDR1 SGDLS, CDR2 YYNGEE. The junction had 3 bases not matched to a gene; V was cut back by 4 bases and J by 1 base. The CDR3 loop reads CASSLGRGTDTQYF. The CDR3 DNA reads TGTGCCAGCAGCTTGGGGAGGGGCACAGATACGCAGTATTTT.

The chain carries TRBV10-3 and TRBJ1-2, with D possibly being TRBD1 (5 bases). The V gene's germline CDR1 is ENHRY and CDR2 SYGVKD. V was cut by 3 bases and J by 10 bases, with 27 bases left in between. The CDR3 spans 17 residues. CDR3 sequence (DNA): TGTGCCATCAGTGAACGGCGGCAGGGAGGATCATCTGAGTACTACACCTTC. The encoded protein is CAISERRQGGSSEYYTF.

V is TRBV29-1 and J is TRBJ1-1; 10 bases match TRBD1. J gave up 4 bases and V 5 bases, and 1 base lay outside the gene matches. The germline gives CDR1 SQVTM, CDR2 ANQGSEA. This CDR3 is 12 amino acids long. CDR3 coding DNA: TGCAGCGTTCGGACAGGGGGCACTGAAGCTTTCTTT. This encodes CSVRTGGTEAFF.

V and J are TRBV10-3 and TRBJ2-2; 9 bases line up with TRBD1. Germline V gene data show CDR1 as ENHRY and CDR2 as SYGVKD. V gave up 10 bases and J gave up 1 base; unmatched junction bases: 13. The length of the CDR3 is 17 residues. CDR3 DNA: TGTGCCACGGTGGGACAGGGTGGGGGTCTGAACACCGGGGAGCTGTTTTTT. As protein: CATVGQGGGLNTGELFF.

This chain links TRBV11-2 with TRBJ2-3; 7 bases fit TRBD2. Germline assignment: CDR1 SGHAT and CDR2 FQNNGV. The CDR3 length is 14 residues. The J segment lost 1 base and the V segment lost 8 bases, leaving 6 bases of the junction unmatched. The CDR3 coding sequence is TGTGCCAGCGCCTTGGCGGGGGGCACAGATACGCAGTATTTT. Translated, it gives CASALAGGTDTQYF. The full variable domain, with the rest looked up from reference TRBV11-2 and TRBJ2-3, is EAGVAQSPRYKIIEKRQSVAFWCNPISGHATLYWYQQILGQGPKLLIQFQNNGVVDDSQLPKDRFSAERLKGVDSTLKIQPAKLEDSAVYLCASALAGGTDTQYFGPGTRLTVL.

This rearrangement joins TRBV2 to TRBJ2-2, with 7 bases that match TRBD2. The J segment lost 4 bases and the V segment lost 6 bases, leaving 5 bases of the junction unmatched. This CDR3 spans 14 amino acids. CDR1 and CDR2 (germline): SNHLY, FYNNEI. The CDR3 is CASSQRGFTGELFF. In DNA, the CDR3 is TGTGCCAGCAGCCAGCGGGGCTTCACCGGGGAGCTGTTTTTT.

The rearrangement links TRBV6-2 or TRBV6-3 to TRBJ1-2; 8 nucleotides align to TRBD1. Germline V gene lookup returns CDR1 MNHEY and CDR2 SVGEGT. J gave up 6 bases and V 6 bases, and 6 bases lay outside the gene matches. The CDR3 covers 13 residues. The CDR3 bases are TGTGCCAGCAGCGACAGGGGCGAGGATGGCTACACCTTC. As protein: CASSDRGEDGYTF.

To note about this clone: This CDR3 is also generated by other DNA sequences in the sample. This sequence joins TRBV9 and TRBJ1-5; D gene uncertain. The CDR3 consists of 13 residues. CDR1 and CDR2 (germline): SGDLS, YYNGEE. V was shortened by 3 bases and J by 3 bases, with 7 bases between the two germline ends. CDR3 sequence: CASSGDINQPQHF. The CDR3 DNA follows: TGTGCCAGCAGCGGAGACATCAATCAGCCCCAGCATTTT.

This rearrangement joins TRBV18 to TRBJ2-7; D is undetermined. The CDR3 extends over 12 amino acids. V lost 2 bases and J 4 bases, leaving 6 bases between the germline ends. Germline V CDR1 and CDR2: KGHSH, LQKENI. For the CDR3, the DNA is TGTGCCAGCTCACCAGTGCGGTACGAGCAGTACTTC. This sequence encodes CASSPVRYEQYF.

V is TRBV27 and J is TRBJ1-2; no clear D gene. The CDR3 contains 12 residues. V gave up 8 bases and J gave up 8 bases, with 15 bases separating them. Germline V CDR1 and CDR2: MNHEY, SMNVEV (reference sequence). CDR3 coding DNA: TGTGCCAGCGCTAATGCGGCGGGCGGCTACACCTTC. Translation: CASANAAGGYTF.

The V and J genes are TRBV7-9 and TRBJ1-3; 7 nucleotides match TRBD1. V trimming: 10 bases; J trimming: 0 bases; junction bases outside the gene matches: 6. CDR3 length equals 14 residues. Germline assignment: CDR1 SEHNR and CDR2 FQNEAQ (reference sequence). The CDR3 is CATPRTGSGNTIYF. CDR3 coding DNA: TGTGCCACCCCACGGACAGGCTCTGGAAACACCATATATTTT.

The V and J genes are TRBV18 and TRBJ1-1, with a possible D match to TRBD1 (6 bases). There are 14 residues in the CDR3. Between the trimmed V and J ends, which lost 2 bases and 1 base, there was a span of 8 bases. CDR1 and CDR2 from the germline V gene are KGHSH and LQKENI. The CDR3 region has the DNA TGTGCCAGCTCACCAGAGACAGGGAACACTGAAGCTTTCTTT. Translation: CASSPETGNTEAFF.

The chain links TRBV6-5 to TRBJ1-3; D remains ambiguous. This CDR3 has 15 residues. From germline, CDR1 is MNHEY and CDR2 SVGAGI. V lost 2 bases and J lost 9, with 17 bases in between. The CDR3 DNA follows: TGTGCCAGCAGTTACCTGACACCGCCTGTAGGCACCATATATTTT. Translation gives CASSYLTPPVGTIYF.

This clone was observed once. This sequence joins TRBV7-2 and TRBJ2-7; D not certain. The CDR3 runs 14 residues. Germline values: CDR1 SGHTA, CDR2 FQGNSA. V lost 2 bases and J 0 bases, leaving 8 bases between the germline ends. The CDR3 loop reads CASSLNGVSYEQYF. As DNA, the CDR3 is TGTGCCAGCAGCTTAAACGGAGTCTCCTACGAGCAGTACTTC.

V and J are TRBV6-5 and TRBJ1-2, with D maybe TRBD1 (5 bases). CDR3 length: 15 residues. Germline V gives CDR1 MNHEY, CDR2 SVGAGI. V lost 4 bases, J lost 4 bases, and 16 bases lay in between. The CDR3 here is CASSSTGPAVYGYTF. CDR3 sequence (DNA): TGTGCCAGCAGTTCTACAGGTCCGGCAGTCTATGGCTACACCTTC.

The chain has TRBV3-1 (or the pseudogene TRBV3-2) and TRBJ2-5, with D possibly matching TRBD2 (7 bases). V dropped 4 bases and J dropped 5 bases, with 11 bases sitting between them. The CDR3 contains 13 residues. CDR1 LGHDT and CDR2 YNNKEL come from the germline V gene (reference sequence). In DNA form, the CDR3 reads TGTGCCAGCAGCCGCGGGGGCGCGGAGACCCAGTACTTC. It yields the protein CASSRGGAETQYF.

This chain uses TRBV6-2 or TRBV6-3 with TRBJ1-5; D possibly corresponds to TRBD1 (5 bases). Germline V gene sequence: CDR1 MNHEY, CDR2 SVGEGT. The length of the CDR3 is 15 residues. Trimming left V 5 bases short and J 0 bases short, with 11 bases between. CDR3 loop: CASSRKGASNQPQHF. The CDR3 DNA is TGTGCCAGCAGTCGAAAAGGGGCTAGCAATCAGCCCCAGCATTTT.

CDR3: CASSQATFSPLHF. The CDR3 DNA reads TGCGCCAGCAGCCAAGCTACCTTTTCACCCCTCCACTTT. V gene TRBV4-3 combines with J gene TRBJ1-6, with D hard to call. The ends were cut back, 1 base at V and 9 bases at J, with 7 bases in the middle. CDR1 is LGHNA and CDR2 is YSLEER in the germline V gene. The CDR3 is 13 residues long.

The chain carries TRBV6-5 and TRBJ1-4, with D maybe TRBD1 (5 bases). The germline V gene encodes CDR1 MNHEY and CDR2 SVGAGI. CDR3 size: 14 residues. Trimming cost V 0 bases and J 7 bases, with 9 bases left between them. CDR3 region: CASSYSGRGEKLFF. The CDR3 nucleotides are TGTGCCAGCAGTTACTCGGGGAGGGGTGAAAAACTGTTTTTT.

The chain is built from TRBV3-1 (or the pseudogene TRBV3-2) and TRBJ2-3; D may be TRBD2 (7 bases). The CDR3 covers 17 residues. The ends were cut back, 6 bases at V and 4 bases at J, with 23 bases in the middle. Germline loops: CDR1 LGHDT, CDR2 YNNKEL (reference sequence). For the CDR3, the DNA is TGTGCCAGCAGTCGAAGGGGGGGTAACCTTCACGCAGATACGCAGTATTTT. Translating gives CASSRRGGNLHADTQYF.

The chain links TRBV5-1 to TRBJ2-7; 8 bases map to TRBD2. This CDR3 has 13 residues. Germline values: CDR1 SGHRS, CDR2 YFSETQ. The junction had 6 bases not matched to a gene; V was cut back by 4 bases and J by 6 bases. Here the CDR3 DNA reads TGCGCCAGCAGCGTGGACGGGAGGGTCGAGCAGTACTTC. This gives the protein CASSVDGRVEQYF.